This T cell receptor (beta chain) was sequenced for a study of blood T cells in healthy people across ages. A second PCR, run for roughly 7 to 12 cycles, used a sample-barcoded 5' primer plus a J-beta primer mix. A single record per CDR3 protein comes from TCRdb applying MiXCR to the 5' RACE reads. The sample shows about 1.8 million distinct CDR3 sequences, about 50% of them seen only once. This clonotype showed up just a few times. The antigen is not known. Study findings and constraints: Naive T cell percentage by flow cytometry tracked strongly with beta diversity. More naive CD4+ cells and higher diversity were found in long-lived than in aged donors.

The CDR3 consists of 15 residues. The V and J ends lost 5 bases and 7 bases, in that order; junction bases with no gene match: 8. The germline V gene encodes CDR1 MGHRA and CDR2 YSYEKL. The sequenced material came from blood. This clonotype was sampled from a woman aged 40-49 years in good health. The chain joins TRBV4-1 to TRBJ2-1; 10 nucleotides agree with TRBD1. In DNA, the CDR3 is TGCGCCAGCAGCTACATGGGACAGGGGCTTAATGAGCAGTTCTTC. This gives the protein CASSYMGQGLNEQFF.